The 30 T cell receptor beta chains below come from one sample, sequenced in a study of regulatory and conventional T cells in RAG deficiency. The sorted regulatory T cells were CD4+, CD25-high and CD127-low, with genomic DNA sequenced. Data came from immunoSEQ multiplex PCR; TCRdb stores just in-frame clones and leaves some out. The repertoire holds roughly 30,000 clones, under 95% seen once, with 0.7% to 0.95% in the top ten. These same records also appear under a second study, on regulatory T cells. This second report adds: The PCR used 52 TRBV and 13 TRBJ primers.

Sequencing was performed on Tregs sorted from blood. The receptors shown here come from a human donor in good health.

The V and J genes are TRBV28 and TRBJ1-6, with TRBD1 identical over 8 bases. The CDR3 is made up of 18 amino acids. From germline, CDR1 is MDHEN and CDR2 SYDVKM. V shed 3 bases and J 0 bases; nucleotides not matched to a gene: 7. CDR3 sequence reads: CASSFMAGGFSYNSPLHF. CDR3 in DNA: TGTGCCAGCAGTTTCATGGCAGGGGGCTTCTCCTATAATTCACCCCTCCACTTT.

The J gene is TRBJ2-5, the V gene TRBV29-1; a possible D gene is TRBD2 (5 bases). Trimming removed 2 bases at V and 5 bases at J, with 9 bases between. This CDR3 region has 12 residues. CDR1 and CDR2 from the germline V gene are SQVTM and ANQGSEA. Here the CDR3 reads CSVEPRGETQYF. The CDR3 bases are TGCAGCGTTGAACCCCGAGGGGAGACCCAGTACTTC.

V usage is TRBV6-5 and J usage is TRBJ1-2; no clear D. The CDR3 totals 15 residues. V lost 0 bases and J lost 4, with 12 bases in between. In germline, CDR1 is MNHEY, CDR2 SVGAGI. The CDR3 nucleotides are TGTGCCAGCAGTTACTCGATGTCCGGGAGCTATGGCTACACCTTC. It yields the protein CASSYSMSGSYGYTF.

The chain combines TRBV6-5 with TRBJ1-2; perhaps TRBD1 as D (5 bases). From germline, CDR1 is MNHEY and CDR2 SVGAGI. The CDR3 totals 12 residues. V was cut by 6 bases and J by 6 bases, with 11 bases left in between. Written as DNA, the CDR3 is TGTGCCAGCAGGTCCGTAGGGGATGGCTACACCTTC. It translates to CASRSVGDGYTF.

V and J are TRBV5-1 and TRBJ1-6; TRBD1 agrees at 9 bases. CDR3 size: 14 residues. Germline lookup yields CDR1 SGHRS and CDR2 YFSETQ. Germline trimming cut 6 bases from V and 7 bases from J; bases unmatched to any gene: 5. Written as DNA, the CDR3 is TGCGCCAGCACCATCGGGACAGGGAATTCACCCCTCCACTTT. Translating gives CASTIGTGNSPLHF.

The rearrangement joins TRBV18 to TRBJ1-2; TRBD1 aligns across 9 bases. The germline V gene encodes CDR1 KGHSH and CDR2 LQKENI. The CDR3 has 14 residues. After removal of 4 bases from V and 8 bases from J, the junction contained 8 bases not matched to a gene. In nucleotides, the CDR3 is TGTGCCAGCTCACGGACAGGGGCTTTGGGGGGCTACACCTTC. This codes for CASSRTGALGGYTF. The full variable domain, completed using reference TRBV18 and TRBJ1-2, is NAGVMQNPRHLVRRRGQEARLRCSPMKGHSHVYWYRQLPEEGLKFMVYLQKENIIDESGMPKERFSAEFPKEGPSILRIQQVVRGDSAAYFCASSRTGALGGYTFGSGTRLTVV.

The V and J genes are TRBV18 and TRBJ2-1; 7 bases are shared with TRBD1. Trimming cost V 3 bases and J 2 bases; bases outside gene matches: 16. Germline CDR1 and CDR2: KGHSH and LQKENI. The CDR3 sequence is 19 residues long. The CDR3 sequence is CASSPTTGPLHLAYNEQFF. DNA for the CDR3: TGTGCCAGCTCACCGACGACAGGGCCCCTCCACTTAGCCTACAATGAGCAGTTCTTC.

The V call is TRBV5-1, the J call TRBJ2-7; D call uncertain. In germline, CDR1 is SGHRS, CDR2 YFSETQ. Deletions cut 3 bases from V and 0 bases from J, with 7 bases between. CDR3 length: 13 amino acids. The DNA of the CDR3 is TGCGCCAGCAGCTGGACCTCCTCCTACGAGCAGTACTTC. It is translated as CASSWTSSYEQYF.

The rearrangement uses TRBV7-3 and TRBJ2-7; 11 bases align to TRBD1. Germline loops: CDR1 SGHTA, CDR2 FQGTGA. The CDR3 runs 13 residues. V was clipped by 4 bases and J by 6 bases; unmatched bases: 2. CDR3 DNA sequence: TGTGCCAGCAGCTCCGGGACAGGGGGCGAGCAGTACTTC. This translates into CASSSGTGGEQYF.

The rearrangement links TRBV18 to TRBJ2-5; TRBD1 aligns across 12 bases. The CDR3 extends over 20 amino acids. The V segment lost 3 bases and the J segment 5 bases; nucleotides outside the gene matches: 19. Looked up from germline, CDR1 is KGHSH and CDR2 is LQKENI. The CDR3 reads CASSPIVPGQGAPRRETQYF. The CDR3 nucleotides read TGTGCCAGCTCACCGATTGTCCCGGGACAGGGGGCGCCGCGACGGGAGACCCAGTACTTC.

By share, this clone ranks as medium-sized (0.01 to 0.1%). This chain connects TRBV2 to TRBJ1-1, with TRBD1 matching over 7 bases. The CDR3 is 16 amino acids. The V segment lost 2 bases and the J segment 0 bases; nucleotides outside the gene matches: 6. The germline gives CDR1 SNHLY, CDR2 FYNNEI. This chain's CDR3 is CASSERGRELNTEAFF. The CDR3 DNA follows: TGTGCCAGCAGTGAAAGGGGGCGCGAGCTGAACACTGAAGCTTTCTTT. Based on the CDR3 plus reference TRBV2 and TRBJ1-1, the full variable domain is EPEVTQTPSHQVTQMGQEVILRCVPISNHLYFYWYRQILGQKVEFLVSFYNNEISEKSEIFDDQFSVERPDGSNFTLKIRSTKLEDSAMYFCASSERGRELNTEAFFGQGTRLTVV.

The J gene is TRBJ2-5, the V gene TRBV4-2; D unresolved. CDR3 length equals 14 residues. Germline-derived CDR1 and CDR2 are LGHNA and YNFKEQ. The V gene lost 0 bases and the J gene lost 7 bases, with 12 bases spanning the gap. CDR3 region: CASSQEGGSGTQYF. The CDR3 nucleotides read TGTGCCAGCAGCCAAGAGGGTGGCTCGGGGACCCAGTACTTC.

The rearrangement uses TRBV5-1 and TRBJ2-5; 8 bases map to TRBD2. This CDR3 has 15 residues. Trimming removed 5 bases from V and 1 base from J; junction bases left unmatched: 7. Germline-derived CDR1 and CDR2 are SGHRS and YFSETQ. The CDR3 is CASSGGTSGQETQYF. DNA for the CDR3: TGCGCCAGCAGTGGGGGAACTAGCGGCCAAGAGACCCAGTACTTC.

CDR3 loop: CASSPQGRSNQPQHF. The CDR3, as DNA: TGTGCCAGCAGCCCCCAGGGTAGAAGCAATCAGCCCCAGCATTTT. This chain joins TRBV7-8 and TRBJ1-5; TRBD1 might be the D (5 bases). The germline V gene encodes CDR1 SGHVS and CDR2 FQNEAQ. The ends were cut back, 5 bases at V and 1 base at J, with 12 bases in the middle. The CDR3 length is 15 residues.

The chain links TRBV18 to TRBJ2-5; 7 bases align to TRBD1. CDR3 length equals 14 residues. Per germline, CDR1 KGHSH and CDR2 LQKENI. Losses at the gene ends were 1 base for V and 6 bases for J; bases not matched to a gene: 5. The CDR3: CASSPRGQRKTQYF. The CDR3 nucleotides are TGTGCCAGCTCACCACGGGGACAGAGAAAGACCCAGTACTTC.

CDR3 amino acids: CASSPISYEQYF. CDR3 nucleotide sequence: TGTGCCAGCAGCCCCATTTCCTACGAGCAGTACTTC. The chain has TRBV5-5 and TRBJ2-7; no reliable D call. Germline CDR1 reads SGHKS; CDR2 reads YYEKEE (reference sequence). This CDR3 region has 12 residues. V gave up 4 bases and J gave up 1 base, with 6 bases separating them. The complete variable domain, with remaining parts taken from reference TRBV5-5 and TRBJ2-7, reads DAGVTQSPTHLIKTRGQQVTLRCSPISGHKSVSWYQQVLGQGPQFIFQYYEKEERGRGNFPDRFSARQFPNYSSELNVNALLLGDSALYLCASSPISYEQYFGPGTRLTVT.

The V gene is TRBV7-8, the J gene TRBJ2-7, with TRBD2 identical over 11 bases. V was clipped by 6 bases and J by 7 bases; unmatched bases: 14. In germline, CDR1 is SGHVS, CDR2 FQNEAQ. This CDR3 contains 16 residues. The CDR3 is CASSPSQGLAGGEQYF. The CDR3 DNA is TGTGCCAGCAGTCCTTCTCAGGGTCTAGCGGGGGGTGAGCAGTACTTC.

The V call is TRBV18, the J call TRBJ2-7, with TRBD1 matching over 9 bases. The ends lost 4 bases at V and 4 bases at J; junction bases unmatched: 11. Germline assignment: CDR1 KGHSH and CDR2 LQKENI. This CDR3 has 16 amino acids. CDR3 sequence (DNA): TGTGCCAGCTCACTTACACCGGGACAGGGATTTTACGAGCAGTACTTC. Amino acid sequence: CASSLTPGQGFYEQYF.

The V gene is TRBV5-1, the J gene TRBJ1-4; D possibly corresponds to TRBD1 (5 bases). The V and J ends lost 6 bases and 0 bases respectively, with 9 bases between them. CDR3 length: 14 amino acids. Germline V gene data show CDR1 as SGHRS and CDR2 as YFSETQ. CDR3: CASKQAATNEKLFF. CDR3 nucleotide sequence: TGCGCCAGCAAACAGGCGGCAACTAATGAAAAACTGTTTTTT.

The chain joins TRBV5-1 to TRBJ2-7; D perhaps matches TRBD2 (5 bases). Trimming shortened V by 1 base and J by 2 bases, and 7 bases separated the two germline ends. The CDR3 consists of 13 residues. The V gene's germline CDR1 is SGHRS and CDR2 YFSETQ. CDR3 DNA sequence: TGCGCCAGCAGCTTGTACGGGGCCTACGAGCAGTACTTC. Its translation: CASSLYGAYEQYF.

DNA of the CDR3: TGTGCCAGCAGTCCCCCCCCAGCTCAGACTTTCTCTGGGGCCAACGTCCTGACTTTC. Protein sequence: CASSPPPAQTFSGANVLTF. This sequence joins TRBV27 and TRBJ2-6; D not certain. The V gene's germline CDR1 is MNHEY and CDR2 SMNVEV (reference sequence). The CDR3 spans 19 residues. V lost 5 bases and J lost 0, with 20 bases in between.

This chain uses TRBV10-3 with TRBJ2-7, with D possibly called TRBD1 or TRBD2 (6 bases each). With 6 bases removed from V and 6 bases from J, the gap between germline ends came to 15 bases. Germline lookup yields CDR1 ENHRY and CDR2 SYGVKD. There are 13 residues in the CDR3. CDR3 sequence (DNA): TGTGCCATCAGAGAAACAGGGCGGGGCGAGCAGTACTTC. Translation gives CAIRETGRGEQYF.

This chain joins TRBV6-5 and TRBJ1-2; the D gene is possibly TRBD1 (6 bases). The length of the CDR3 is 15 residues. V shed 6 bases and J shed 4 bases, with 18 bases lying between them. CDR1 MNHEY and CDR2 SVGAGI come from the germline V gene. The CDR3 DNA sequence: TGTGCCAGCAGAGAACAGGGAAAGGGCCTCTATGGCTACACCTTC. This encodes CASREQGKGLYGYTF.

The rearrangement links TRBV11-2 to TRBJ1-2; tentatively, D is TRBD1 (5 bases). The germline gives CDR1 SGHAT, CDR2 FQNNGV. Trimming cost V 8 bases and J 4 bases, with 11 bases left between them. The CDR3 consists of 12 residues. CDR3 coding DNA: TGTGCCAGCGGGCGGGGGAGCTATGGCTACACCTTC. This sequence encodes CASGRGSYGYTF.

This chain connects TRBV6-5 to TRBJ1-1; D is perhaps TRBD1 (5 bases). The CDR3 runs 12 residues. CDR1 and CDR2 (germline): MNHEY, SVGAGI. Trimming cost V 4 bases and J 10 bases, with 13 bases left between them. The CDR3 spells CASSSPQGRAFF. Here the CDR3 DNA reads TGTGCCAGCAGTTCACCGCAGGGTAGAGCTTTCTTT.

The genes are TRBV4-1 and TRBJ1-6; no clear D. Per the germline V gene, CDR1 is MGHRA and CDR2 is YSYEKL. Trimming left V 0 bases short and J 9 bases short, with 6 bases between. This CDR3 comprises 13 residues. The CDR3 loop is CASSQDRGSPLHF. CDR3 sequence (DNA): TGCGCCAGCAGCCAAGATCGAGGTTCACCCCTCCACTTT.

This chain uses TRBV5-1 with TRBJ2-2, with D possibly matching TRBD2 (6 bases). V gave up 1 base and J gave up 5 bases, with 12 bases separating them. Germline CDR1 and CDR2: SGHRS and YFSETQ. The CDR3 length is 15 residues. The CDR3 protein is CASSLWQGGTGELFF. Written as DNA, the CDR3 is TGCGCCAGCAGCTTGTGGCAGGGAGGTACCGGGGAGCTGTTTTTT. Together with reference TRBV5-1 and TRBJ2-2, the CDR3 gives the full variable domain: KAGVTQTPRYLIKTRGQQVTLSCSPISGHRSVSWYQQTPGQGLQFLFEYFSETQRNKGNFPGRFSGRQFSNSRSEMNVSTLELGDSALYLCASSLWQGGTGELFFGEGSRLTVL.

The chain recombines TRBV7-9 with TRBJ2-7; D unresolved. Trimming took 5 bases from V and 0 from J, leaving 8 bases between them. Germline CDR1 reads SEHNR; CDR2 reads FQNEAQ (reference sequence). The CDR3 covers 13 residues. CDR3 coding DNA: TGTGCCAGCAGCCCGCCGGGCTCCTACGAGCAGTACTTC. This encodes CASSPPGSYEQYF.

The chain links TRBV27 to TRBJ1-6; possible D gene TRBD1, 6 bases. CDR1 is MNHEY, CDR2 SMNVEV, per germline (reference sequence). Trimming removed 7 bases from V and 7 bases from J, with 17 bases in between. The CDR3 totals 15 residues. This chain's CDR3 is CASTAGVGANSPLHF. The CDR3 nucleotides are TGTGCCAGCACCGCCGGGGTGGGGGCCAATTCACCCCTCCACTTT.

The rearrangement joins TRBV19 to TRBJ2-4; TRBD1 matches 8 bases. The CDR3 contains 14 residues. Per germline, CDR1 LNHDA and CDR2 SQIVND (reference sequence). With V trimmed by 6 bases and J by 6 bases, 7 bases remained unmatched. This CDR3 reads CASRMPDRGNIQYF. CDR3 bases: TGTGCCAGTAGAATGCCTGACAGGGGAAACATTCAGTACTTC.